This is a list of T cell receptor beta chains from one sample in a study of cytomegalovirus exposure and HLA in healthy donors. TCRdb keeps only in-frame clones here, not all; method: immunoSEQ multiplex PCR. The table has more than 60,000 clones, 80% to 90% seen once. Sample: PBMCs. These receptors were taken from a man in his sixties or seventies in good health and CMV-seropositive. CDR3s include the opening cysteine and the closing phenylalanine or tryptophan. D genes are given only for firm matches. Clone size appears in some rows only: once, few, many, or a class for an expanded clone.

clone_size	d_call	v_call	j_call	cdr3_nt	cdr3_aa
-	-	TRBV6-6	TRBJ2-2	TGTGCCAGCAGTACTCCGCGGGAGAACACCGGGGAGCTGTTTTTT	CASSTPRENTGELFF
-	TRBD1	TRBV7-6	TRBJ1-1	TGTGCCAGCAGCTTAAAGTTGAACAGGGGTCTCATGAACACTGAAGCTTTCTTT	CASSLKLNRGLMNTEAFF
-	TRBD1	TRBV4-3	TRBJ2-1	TGCGCCAGCAGCATAATTACAGGGGATGAGCAGTTCTTC	CASSIITGDEQFF
-	-	TRBV19	TRBJ2-5	TGTGCCAGTAGTTTACAAGAGACCCAGTACTTC	CASSLQETQYF
-	-	TRBV18	TRBJ1-1	TGTGCCAGCTCACCAACTTTCCCAGGAGGTGAAGCTTTCTTT	CASSPTFPGGEAFF
-	-	TRBV9	TRBJ1-2	TGTGCCAGCAGCGTAGGAGGCAGTAACTATGGCTACACCTTC	CASSVGGSNYGYTF
-	-	TRBV6-6	TRBJ1-2	TGTGCCAGCAGGTGGGCTGGGGGCGTTAACTATGGCTACACCTTC	CASRWAGGVNYGYTF
-	TRBD2	TRBV5-8	TRBJ2-1	TGTGCCAGCAGCATCCCCCCAGCGGGGGGGCTTAATGAGCAGTTCTTC	CASSIPPAGGLNEQFF
-	TRBD1	TRBV5-1	TRBJ2-2	TGCGCCAGCACCGATCCACAGGGGTGGGACACCGGGGAGCTGTTTTTT	CASTDPQGWDTGELFF
-	TRBD1	TRBV10-1	TRBJ2-7	TGCGCCAGCAGTCCGGGACAGTCCTACGAGCAGTACTTC	CASSPGQSYEQYF
-	-	TRBV30	TRBJ2-6	TGTGCCTGGAGCGGGTTGGGGGCAGGGGCCAACGTCCTGACTTTC	CAWSGLGAGANVLTF
-	-	TRBV13	TRBJ1-6	TGTGCCAGCAGCTCGATCGGGGCGGCGGGGAATTCACCCCTCCACTTT	CASSSIGAAGNSPLHF
once	TRBD2	TRBV5-1	TRBJ2-1	TGCGCCAGCAGCTTGTTCGTTCTAGCGGGACTATCAGCGGCCTACAATGAGCAGTTCTTC	CASSLFVLAGLSAAYNEQFF
-	TRBD1	TRBV18	TRBJ2-1	TGTGCCAGCTCACCCGGGACAGGGGTCTACAATGAGCAGTTCTTC	CASSPGTGVYNEQFF
-	-	TRBV7-2	TRBJ2-7	TGTGCCAGCAGCTTAGCGCTAGTCTCCTACGAGCAGTACTTC	CASSLALVSYEQYF
-	TRBD1	TRBV5-1	TRBJ2-1	TGCGCCAGCAGCTTGGCTCTGGACAGGGGGAGCTCCTACAATGAGCAGTTCTTC	CASSLALDRGSSYNEQFF
-	-	TRBV6-5	TRBJ2-7	TGTGCCAGCAGTAAAGGACACCCCTCCTACGAGCAGTACTTC	CASSKGHPSYEQYF
-	TRBD1	TRBV29-1	TRBJ2-3	TGCAGCCTCCGTAGGGGACAGGGGGCGAATACGCAGTATTTT	CSLRRGQGANTQYF
once	-	TRBV5-1	TRBJ2-7	TGCGCCAGCAGCCAGATGGGGGCCCACGAGCAGTACTTC	CASSQMGAHEQYF
-	-	TRBV6-1	TRBJ1-2	TGTGCCAGCAGCGAATTAACGAAAGCGAACTATGGCTACACCTTC	CASSELTKANYGYTF
-	TRBD1	TRBV19	TRBJ1-5	TGTGCCAGTAGTATTCAACAGGGGCTCGGTCAGCCCCAGCATTTT	CASSIQQGLGQPQHF
-	TRBD2	TRBV7-2	TRBJ2-7	TGTGCCAGCAGCTCAGGACTAGCGGGGTCACTATACGAGCAGTACTTC	CASSSGLAGSLYEQYF
-	TRBD2	TRBV7-2	TRBJ2-1	TGTGCCAGCAGCAAAAGACTGGGGCTAGCGGGGGGAAGTGAGCAGTTCTTC	CASSKRLGLAGGSEQFF
-	TRBD1	TRBV11-2	TRBJ2-7	TGTGCCAGCCAACAGGGGGCAAGTGGGGAGCAGTACTTC	CASQQGASGEQYF
-	TRBD1	TRBV18	TRBJ2-5	TGTGCCAGCTCACCATTGGGACAGGGCCAAGAGACCCAGTACTTC	CASSPLGQGQETQYF
-	-	TRBV19	TRBJ1-5	TGTGCCAGTAGTTTGGACAGTTACAATCAGCCCCAGCATTTT	CASSLDSYNQPQHF
-	TRBD2	TRBV18	TRBJ2-7	TGTGCCGGCTCACCAGGAGCGGGAGGGAGCGAGCAGTACTTC	CAGSPGAGGSEQYF
-	-	TRBV30	TRBJ1-4	TGTGCCTGGACCAACCGGGTGACAGCGAATGAAAAACTGTTTTTT	CAWTNRVTANEKLFF
once	TRBD2	TRBV18	TRBJ2-1	TGTGCCAGCTCACCTTCATCAAGCGGGAGTAATGAGCAGTTCTTC	CASSPSSSGSNEQFF
-	TRBD2	TRBV11-2	TRBJ2-7	TGTGCCAGCAGCCTAGGACGGGGGGGGCAGTACTTC	CASSLGRGGQYF
-	-	TRBV11-2	TRBJ1-1	TGTGCCAGCAGCACCTCAGGACAGTTTGAAGCTTTCTTT	CASSTSGQFEAFF
-	-	TRBV19	TRBJ1-1	TGTGCCAGTAGTCGCGGGGAATACACTGAAGCTTTCTTT	CASSRGEYTEAFF
-	TRBD2	TRBV28	TRBJ2-7	TGTGCCAGCAGTTTGCCCAGCGGGAGCACCTACGAGCAGTACTTC	CASSLPSGSTYEQYF
-	TRBD2	TRBV5-1	TRBJ2-3	TGCGCCAGCAGCCAGGGACTAGCGACAGATACGCAGTATTTT	CASSQGLATDTQYF
once	-	TRBV7-8	TRBJ1-3	TGTGCCAGCAGCTTAGGCGATTTATCTGGAAACACCATATATTTT	CASSLGDLSGNTIYF
-	TRBD2	TRBV11-1	TRBJ2-5	TGTGCCAGCAGCTCTTACCGCGCGGGGGGGCTCCAAGAGACCCAGTACTTC	CASSSYRAGGLQETQYF
-	TRBD2	TRBV6-1	TRBJ2-1	TGTGCCAGCAGTGAAGCAGAACGGGAGGCATACAATGAGCAGTTCTTC	CASSEAEREAYNEQFF